Here is one TCR beta chain with its context. Germline trimming cut 0 bases from V and 0 bases from J; bases unmatched to any gene: 3. Germline V gene sequence: CDR1 SGHRS, CDR2 YFSETQ. The CDR3 is 16 amino acids. This sample is drawn from a study of blood T cell repertoires in COVID-19. About the study: Whether acute or convalescent, the COVID-19 samples came from the United States, Italy and Spain. Sources were T cells, B-cell-depleted T cells, or PBMCs; the material itself was cDNA or gDNA.

In the authors' methods: Estimation of nucleated cell counts relied on the amplification of reference gene primers. Using immunoSEQ multiplex PCR, the repertoire was profiled, and TCRdb retains in-frame clones only, with some absent. Clone size and V and J calls were adopted from that table, with D and trimming inferred from the DNA. The table lists about 70,000 clones, approximately 90% of them singletons. Source material: peripheral blood. This TCR was sampled from a human donor in a cohort sampled during active COVID-19. The chain is built from TRBV5-1 and TRBJ2-3, with 8 nucleotides matching TRBD2. Written as DNA, the CDR3 is TGCGCCAGCAGCTTGGGAGCGGGAGCTAGCACAGATACGCAGTATTTT. Its translation is CASSLGAGASTDTQYF.